A selection of T cell receptor beta chains follows, all from one sample in a study of CD8+CD57+ T cells in acquired aplastic anemia. TCRdb reprocessed the reads with MiXCR, giving one entry per CDR3 protein. The sample includes 40,000 to 50,000 distinct CDR3 sequences, about 78% of them seen just once. The sequencing sample was made of sorted CD4+, CD8+, or CD8+CD57+ T cells (not recorded which) from PBMCs. The receptors were gathered from a human donor in good health, serving as a control. The CDR3 runs from the conserved cysteine through the conserved F or W. The D gene is left open where the match is weak. Size values are once, few and many counts, or a class for expanded clones, and some rows have none.

J: TRBJ2-4; V: TRBV7-9; D: NA; size: NA; CDR3: CASSPTTKNIQYF; DNA: TGTGCCAGCAGCCCCACTACCAAAAACATTCAGTACTTC
J: TRBJ2-1; V: TRBV25-1; D: NA; size: medium-sized; CDR3: CASSESSGVGVGNEQFF; DNA: TGTGCCAGCAGTGAATCTTCTGGAGTGGGAGTGGGGAATGAGCAGTTCTTC
J: TRBJ1-5; V: TRBV29-1; D: NA; size: once; CDR3: CSVGTGLQPQHF; DNA: TGCAGCGTTGGTACAGGGCTACAGCCCCAGCATTTT
J: TRBJ1-4; V: TRBV20-1; D: TRBD1; size: NA; CDR3: CSARGSIWDRENEKLFF; DNA: TGCAGTGCTAGAGGGTCAATATGGGACAGGGAAAATGAAAAACTGTTTTTT
J: TRBJ1-1; V: TRBV12-3/TRBV12-4; D: TRBD1; size: NA; CDR3: CASSGGGQGNTEAFF; DNA: TGTGCCAGCAGCGGGGGGGGACAGGGCAACACTGAAGCTTTCTTT
J: TRBJ2-3; V: TRBV10-3; D: TRBD2; size: NA; CDR3: CAISLPLAGTDTQYF; DNA: TGTGCCATCAGCCTCCCACTAGCGGGAACAGATACGCAGTATTTT
J: TRBJ2-7; V: TRBV9; D: NA; size: NA; CDR3: CASSGRREYEQYF; DNA: TGTGCCAGCAGCGGTCGACGGGAGTACGAGCAGTACTTC
J: TRBJ2-1; V: TRBV24-1; D: NA; size: few; CDR3: CATSDGAISYNEQFF; DNA: TGTGCCACCAGTGACGGGGCGATTTCCTACAATGAGCAGTTCTTC
J: TRBJ1-2; V: TRBV19; D: TRBD1; size: NA; CDR3: CASSLTGTGENGYTF; DNA: TGTGCCAGTAGTCTTACCGGGACAGGGGAAAATGGCTACACCTTC
J: TRBJ2-1; V: TRBV2; D: TRBD2; size: NA; CDR3: CASSPRTSGGRNEQFF; DNA: TGTGCCAGCAGCCCAAGGACTAGCGGGGGGCGCAATGAGCAGTTCTTC
J: TRBJ2-1; V: TRBV2; D: TRBD2; size: NA; CDR3: CASRGGLAGPFYNEQFF; DNA: TGTGCCAGCAGGGGTGGACTAGCGGGGCCATTTTACAATGAGCAGTTCTTC
J: TRBJ2-7; V: TRBV5-1; D: NA; size: NA; CDR3: CASSLEGSPFTYEQYF; DNA: TGCGCCAGCAGCTTGGAAGGCAGCCCTTTCACCTACGAGCAGTACTTC
J: TRBJ2-2; V: TRBV6-1; D: NA; size: many; CDR3: CASSRQETGELFF; DNA: TGTGCCAGCAGTAGACAGGAGACCGGGGAGCTGTTTTTT
J: TRBJ2-2; V: TRBV11-1; D: NA; size: many; CDR3: CASSLDTGELFF; DNA: TGTGCCAGCAGCTTAGACACCGGGGAGCTGTTTTTT
J: TRBJ2-3; V: TRBV9; D: TRBD2; size: NA; CDR3: CASSVEAGEGDTQYF; DNA: TGTGCCAGCAGCGTGGAAGCGGGAGAGGGAGATACGCAGTATTTT
J: TRBJ2-3; V: TRBV20-1; D: NA; size: NA; CDR3: CSARFTGPDTQYF; DNA: TGCAGTGCCAGATTTACAGGGCCAGATACGCAGTATTTT